This T cell receptor (beta chain) is from a study of cytomegalovirus exposure and HLA in healthy donors. The CDR3 extends over 18 amino acids. CDR1 and CDR2 from the germline V gene are SGHDN and FVKESK. V dropped 1 base and J dropped 8 bases, with 27 bases sitting between them. PCR primers comprised 60 Vbeta and 13 Jbeta primers. The method was immunoSEQ multiplex PCR; TCRdb's version includes in-frame clones alone and lacks a portion of them. This sample yields roughly 230,000 clones, of which roughly 73% are seen a single time; less than 0.6% belongs to the top ten. This clonotype was sampled from a boy between 5 and 17 years old in good health and CMV-seronegative. The specimen sequenced was PBMCs. This chain connects TRBV14 to TRBJ2-7; a weak D match, TRBD1 (7 bases). In DNA, the CDR3 is TGTGCCAGCAGCCAAGTTTCCCAGGGGGGTTTTGTAAGTCTAAAGCAGTACTTC. It codes for CASSQVSQGGFVSLKQYF.